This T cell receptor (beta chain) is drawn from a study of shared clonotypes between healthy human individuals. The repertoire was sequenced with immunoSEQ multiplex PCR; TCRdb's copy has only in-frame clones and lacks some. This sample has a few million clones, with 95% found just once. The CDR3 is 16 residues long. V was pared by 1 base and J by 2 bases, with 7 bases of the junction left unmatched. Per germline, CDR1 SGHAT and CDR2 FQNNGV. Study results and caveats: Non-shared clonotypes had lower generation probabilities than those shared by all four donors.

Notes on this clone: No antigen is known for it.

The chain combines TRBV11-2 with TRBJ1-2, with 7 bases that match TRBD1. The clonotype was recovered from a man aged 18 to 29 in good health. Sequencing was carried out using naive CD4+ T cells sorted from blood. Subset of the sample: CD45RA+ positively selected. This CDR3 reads CASSLVGRDRNYGYTF. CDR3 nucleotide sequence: TGTGCCAGCAGCTTAGTGGGTAGGGACAGAAACTATGGCTACACCTTC.